This T cell receptor beta chain derives from a study of blood T cell repertoires in COVID-19 (dated by TCRdb to the early 2020s). General notes on the study: Samples covering the acute and convalescent phases of COVID-19 were provided by collaborators in the United States, Italy and Spain. Nearly every sample came with metadata listing a de-identified subject ID, COVID-19 status, age in years and sex. A freely available public database, intended as a resource for researchers studying the immune response to SARS-CoV-2, is where the repertoires were released. The prospective study material was composed of cDNA or gDNA derived from T cells, B-cell-depleted T cells, or PBMCs. Where available, HLA class I and class II types were obtained from metadata supplied by the sample provider rather than from assay-based typing. The samples were drawn from the first 160 participants of the ongoing ImmuneRACE study and from over a thousand subjects provided by 6 global collaborators. Deeply sampled blood TCRbeta repertoires from subjects exposed to, actively infected with, or recovered from COVID-19 were included in the dataset.

TCRbeta CDR3 regions were amplified from genomic DNA by means of the immunoSEQ Assay, a bias-controlled multiplex PCR. The study's processing was this. Within the assay, amplification of reference gene primers was used to estimate how many nucleated cells each sample contained. Sequence reads were collapsed and filtered to measure the absolute abundance of every unique TCRbeta CDR3 rearrangement. For each sample, productive Simpson clonality was calculated by taking the square root of Simpson's diversity index across productive rearrangements. In TCRdb, the immuneACCESS table is reduced to in-frame sequences with V and J assigned. These tables do not hold every clone; where another copy was compared, an unresolved V gene accounts for under half, and the others remain unexplained. The DNA was the basis for D and trimming; V, J and clone size are from that table. The sample has roughly 80,000 clones on record, about nine tenths of them singletons. The ten biggest clones cover 2.6% of the sample.

At one collaborating source in Seattle, patients were enrolled during active infection and were followed longitudinally through the course of disease. The collaborating institutions used their own protocols to collect whole blood in K2EDTA tubes. For TCRbeta analysis, collaborators shipped samples in one of three forms: frozen whole blood, isolated PBMCs, or DNA extracted from either of those sample types. CDR3 length: 13 amino acids, cysteine to phenylalanine. The DNA shown is the 39-base CDR3, in frame from base 1. V is reduced by 2 bases and J by 6 bases, leaving a spacing of 8 bases between them. To note about this clone: Its antigen remains unidentified. No much larger clone exists at a distance of one base, and base qualities are not known.

Paper-wide results and their limitations: How much clinical and demographic metadata was included differed by source and by participant, and the metadata was provided uncurated.

The TCR sequence derives from a man aged 45-60 years with COVID-19, enrolled during active disease. The sample comprised peripheral blood. Recombination linked TRBV12-3 or TRBV12-4 to TRBJ2-1; the D gene is perhaps TRBD1, from 6 matching bases. Here the CDR3 is given as CASSLLQGNEQFF. The base sequence is TGTGCCAGCAGTTTACTACAGGGCAATGAGCAGTTCTTC.